These T cell receptor beta chains were read from a single sample in a study of blood T cell repertoires in COVID-19. Generated by immunoSEQ multiplex PCR, the TCRdb table keeps only in-frame clones and is missing some. The data hold roughly 100,000 clones, with around four fifths observed a single time. Sequenced: peripheral blood. The receptors stem from a man in his sixties with acute or convalescent COVID-19. CDR3s include the opening cysteine and the closing phenylalanine or tryptophan. A D gene is named only where the DNA matches it firmly. A clone size is listed for some rows: how often the clone was seen (once, few, many), or a class if it is expanded.

TRBJ2-1 TRBV7-2 TRBD2 - TGTGCCAGCAGCGCCCGCCGCGGGAGCGCCTTAAATGAGCAGTTCTTC CASSARRGSALNEQFF
TRBJ2-2 TRBV3-1/TRBV3-2 - - TGTGCCAGCAGCCAAGGGCTGGGAGGAGGGACCGGGGAGCTGTTTTTT CASSQGLGGGTGELFF
TRBJ2-2 TRBV28 TRBD2 - TGTGCCAGCAGCTCAAGCGGGAGCGGGGCCGGGGAGCTGTTTTTT CASSSSGSGAGELFF
TRBJ1-2 TRBV4-2 - - TGTGCCAGCAGCCAAACCGACACTAACTATGGCTACACCTTC CASSQTDTNYGYTF
TRBJ1-5 TRBV28 TRBD1 - TGTGCCAGCAGGCTGATGAGGGGGCAAAATCAGCCCCAGCATTTT CASRLMRGQNQPQHF
TRBJ2-1 TRBV7-2 - - TGTGCCAGCAGCTTAGTTTCGGACAATGATCAGTTCTTC CASSLVSDNDQFF
TRBJ1-5 TRBV10-3 TRBD1 - TGTGCCATCAGTGGGACAGGGGTTAGCAATCAGCCCCAGCATTTT CAISGTGVSNQPQHF
TRBJ2-7 TRBV28 TRBD1 - TGTGCCAGCAGTTTATGGTCGACAGGGAAGTACTTC CASSLWSTGKYF
TRBJ2-1 TRBV9 - few TGTGCCAGCAGAAATACAAGCTCCTACAATGAGCAGTTCTTC CASRNTSSYNEQFF
TRBJ2-7 TRBV4-1 TRBD2 - TGCGCCAGCAGCCAGTCACCGGGACTAGCATCGGGGGAGCAGTACTTC CASSQSPGLASGEQYF
TRBJ2-1 TRBV7-8 TRBD2 once TGTGCCAGCAGCTTAGCGGAAACTAGCGACTACAATGAGCAGTTCTTC CASSLAETSDYNEQFF
TRBJ1-1 TRBV5-1 TRBD1 - TGCGCCAGCAGCAACGGACAGGGGGCTGTCACTGAAGCTTTCTTT CASSNGQGAVTEAFF
TRBJ1-1 TRBV6-5 - - TGTGCCAGCAGTTACACCAGGGGAGCTGAGAACACTGAAGCTTTCTTT CASSYTRGAENTEAFF
TRBJ1-3 TRBV2 - - TGTGCCAGCAGGGACAGCCCTGGAAACACCATATATTTT CASRDSPGNTIYF
TRBJ1-2 TRBV3-1/TRBV3-2 - - TGTGCCAGCAGCCAAGGATTGGCAGGGGATGGCTACACCTTC CASSQGLAGDGYTF
TRBJ1-5 TRBV23-1 - few TGCGCCAGCAGTCAGGAGACGTTTAGCAATCAGCCCCAGCATTTT CASSQETFSNQPQHF
TRBJ2-7 TRBV27 TRBD1 few TGTGCCAGCAGTCACCTCACCCGGGACAGGGGAGGACACGAGCAGTACTTC CASSHLTRDRGGHEQYF
TRBJ1-1 TRBV7-9 - - TGTGCCAGCAGCTTATTGGGTGGCCGAGAGAGGACTGAAGCTTTCTTT CASSLLGGRERTEAFF
TRBJ2-1 TRBV7-9 TRBD2 - TGTGCCAGCAACCCTCCGGGACTAGGTTCTTACAATGAGCAGTTCTTC CASNPPGLGSYNEQFF
TRBJ2-1 TRBV5-4 - - TGTGCCAGCAGCCTCTCCATTCAACGGGGGAATGAGCAGTTCTTC CASSLSIQRGNEQFF
TRBJ2-7 TRBV7-9 TRBD1 - TGTGCCAGCAGCGAACCGGGACAGGGTACCCACGAGCAGTACTTC CASSEPGQGTHEQYF
TRBJ2-1 TRBV7-3 - - TGTGCCAGCAGCTGGACGACTAGGGGTGAGCAGTTCTTC CASSWTTRGEQFF
TRBJ1-2 TRBV3-1/TRBV3-2 TRBD1 - TGTGCCAGCAGCCGCCAAGGACAGGGGGCGTATAGTGGCTACACCTTC CASSRQGQGAYSGYTF
TRBJ1-4 TRBV6-1 - - TGTGCCAGCAGTGAAACAGGAGATAATGAAAAACTGTTTTTT CASSETGDNEKLFF
TRBJ1-2 TRBV5-5 - - TGTGCCAGCAGCTTGGTTTCGGTCGAAGGCTACACCTTC CASSLVSVEGYTF
TRBJ2-7 TRBV28 TRBD2 - TGTGCCAGCAGGCCAACAATAGCGGGAGGGTACGAGCAGTACTTC CASRPTIAGGYEQYF
TRBJ2-7 TRBV6-5 - - TGTGCCAGCAGTAGGAAGGGGGACCTCTTCAACGAGCAGTACTTC CASSRKGDLFNEQYF
TRBJ1-5 TRBV6-5 - - TGTGCCAGCAGACCCGGGGGGGAAGGACAGCCCCAGCATTTT CASRPGGEGQPQHF
TRBJ1-2 TRBV9 - few TGTGCCAGCAGCGCGAGGGGGTTAAATAACTATGGCTACACCTTC CASSARGLNNYGYTF
TRBJ1-1 TRBV28 - - TGTGCCAGCGGCCCGGCAGGCCTTAACACTGAAGCTTTCTTT CASGPAGLNTEAFF
TRBJ1-3 TRBV9 TRBD1 - TGTGCCAGCAGCGTGCAGGGGGCCGCAGACACCATATATTTT CASSVQGAADTIYF
TRBJ1-5 TRBV19 - - TGTGCCAGTAGTATAGACAGGGGCGGTTGGGGCAATCAGCCCCAGCATTTT CASSIDRGGWGNQPQHF
TRBJ2-7 TRBV21-1 - - TGTGCCAGCATTCCCCTTCGAGGGGGCAGCTCCTACGAGCAGTACTTC CASIPLRGGSSYEQYF
TRBJ1-1 TRBV30 - - TGTGCCTGGAGGAACACAGGTATTGAAGCTTTCTTT CAWRNTGIEAFF
TRBJ2-3 TRBV5-5 TRBD2 - TGTGCCAGCAGCTCGGGACTAGCGGGGGGTTACACAGATACGCAGTATTTT CASSSGLAGGYTDTQYF
TRBJ2-2 TRBV9 - many TGTGCCAGCAGCGGACCCACCTACCGGGGACAGAACACCGGGGAGCTGTTTTTT CASSGPTYRGQNTGELFF
TRBJ2-3 TRBV7-9 TRBD2 few TGTGCCAGCAGCGTTACTAGCGGGAGGTCAGATACGCAGTATTTT CASSVTSGRSDTQYF
TRBJ1-5 TRBV6-5 - - TGTGCTACGGGAGGGGGTTATAGCAATCAGCCCCAGCATTTT CATGGGYSNQPQHF
TRBJ1-1 TRBV9 - - TGTGCCAGCAGCGGTAGCGTGAACACTGAAGCTTTCTTT CASSGSVNTEAFF
TRBJ1-1 TRBV11-3 - - TGTGCCAGCGTCCACGGGGGGTTTAACACTGAAGCTTTCTTT CASVHGGFNTEAFF
TRBJ2-2 TRBV28 - - TGTGCCAGTGGAGCAGGGGACATTGTAAACACCGGGGAGCTGTTTTTT CASGAGDIVNTGELFF
TRBJ2-7 TRBV27 - few TGTGCCAGCAGTCTAACGAACTCCTACGAGCAGTACTTC CASSLTNSYEQYF
TRBJ1-3 TRBV9 - once TGTGCCAGCAGCGGAGGACGGGGGGGCATTCCAGGAAACACCATATATTTT CASSGGRGGIPGNTIYF
TRBJ2-2 TRBV7-3 - - TGTGCCAGCAGCTTGAATCCAGAGAACACCGGGGAGCTGTTTTTT CASSLNPENTGELFF
TRBJ1-5 TRBV6-1 TRBD1 - TGTGCCAGCAGTGAGGTACAGGGGGTTGGTCAGCCCCAGCATTTT CASSEVQGVGQPQHF
TRBJ1-2 TRBV10-2 - - TGCGCCAGCAGTGAGCAGGCGTATGGCTACACCTTC CASSEQAYGYTF
TRBJ1-4 TRBV30 - - TGTGCCTGGAGTGTGGGGGGGAATGAAAAACTGTTTTTT CAWSVGGNEKLFF
TRBJ2-6 TRBV25-1 TRBD1 - TGTGCCAGCAGGGACAGGGGGACTGGGGCCAACGTCCTGACTTTC CASRDRGTGANVLTF
TRBJ2-3 TRBV27 - - TGTGCCAGCAGTTTGACTAGATTCACAGATACGCAGTATTTT CASSLTRFTDTQYF